This T cell receptor (beta chain) stems from a study of T-cell memory formation after mild COVID-19. Study findings and constraints: Several responding clones turned up in pre-infection memory, indicating that cross-reactive memory may have taken part. Second-wave clones with a day 37 peak had unconfirmed SARS-CoV-2 specificity. Chiefly within CM and EM were the contracting CD4+ clones; CD8+ ones were within EMRA.

This clonotype was seen only a few times. Antigen unknown. cDNA libraries for TCR alpha and TCR beta, carrying sample barcodes and UMIs, came from 5'RACE with constant-segment primers. A single record per CDR3 protein comes from TCRdb applying MiXCR to the 5' RACE reads. The sample yields around 300,000 distinct CDR3 sequences, roughly 8.2% seen once. V was clipped by 5 bases and J by 11 bases, with 15 bases between them. Germline V lookup: CDR1 MNHEY, CDR2 SVGAGI. This CDR3 region has 12 residues. The sequencing input was PBMCs or a T cell subset sorted from them (not recorded which). V and J are TRBV6-5 and TRBJ1-1; D may be TRBD1 (6 bases). The receptor's source is a man aged 18-30 years who had mild COVID-19 (a few samples of this study predate the infection). Cell type and time point are not known. CDR3 residues: CASSPQQGAAFF. DNA of the CDR3: TGTGCCAGCAGTCCACAACAGGGCGCGGCTTTCTTT.